The present TCR beta chain was sequenced within a study of blood T cell repertoires in COVID-19 (dated by TCRdb to the early 2020s). The study in broad terms: Samples from collaborators originated in the United States, Italy and Spain and spanned both the acute and convalescent phases of COVID-19. The prospective study material was composed of cDNA or gDNA derived from T cells, B-cell-depleted T cells, or PBMCs. Subjects who had been exposed to COVID-19, were actively infected with it, or had recovered from it provided the deeply sampled blood TCRbeta repertoires that made up the dataset. A freely available public database, intended as a resource for researchers studying the immune response to SARS-CoV-2, is where the repertoires were released. The samples were drawn from two sources: the first 160 participants of the ongoing ImmuneRACE study, and some 1,300 subjects contributed by 6 global collaborators. Nearly every sample came with metadata listing a de-identified subject ID, COVID-19 status, age in years and sex. Where HLA class I and class II types were available, the types were taken from metadata supplied by the sample provider, not from assay-based typing. Results and caveats for the whole study, not just this receptor: How much clinical and demographic metadata was included differed by source and by participant, and the metadata was provided uncurated.

As for this clone: This clone's antigen is unknown. Per-nucleotide qualities are absent, and no much larger clonotype sits a single base away.

For CDR1 and CDR2, the germline V gene lists MDHEN and SYDVKM. The CDR3 measures 15 amino acids from cysteine to phenylalanine. This entry keeps only the CDR3 DNA: 45 bases, framed from base 1. Relative to germline, V is missing 4 bases and J is missing 7 bases, with 6 bases of the junction outside any gene match. TCRbeta CDR3 regions were amplified from genomic DNA by means of the immunoSEQ Assay, a bias-controlled multiplex PCR. In the authors' own workflow: Nucleated cell counts per sample were estimated from amplification of reference gene primers within the assay. To quantify the absolute abundance of each unique TCRbeta CDR3 rearrangement, sequence reads were collapsed and filtered. For each sample, productive Simpson clonality was calculated as the square root of Simpson's diversity index over productive rearrangements. TCRdb retrieved this table from immuneACCESS and kept in-frame rearrangements only. Not all clones are present; in checked studies, unresolved V genes account for under half, and no reason is known for the remainder. The V and J calls and clone size are taken from that table; D and trimming were inferred from the DNA. In this sample the table shows over 200,000 clones, 85% to 90% of which occur a single time. The ten top clones hold roughly 3% of the sample.

In Seattle, one collaborating source enrolled patients while the infection was active and tracked those patients longitudinally over the course of disease. Each collaborating institution followed its own protocols to collect whole blood in K2EDTA tubes. For TCRbeta analysis, collaborators shipped samples as frozen whole blood, isolated PBMCs, or DNA extracted from either of those sample types. The specimen sequenced was peripheral blood. The origin of this receptor is a man in his thirties or forties with COVID-19, enrolled during active disease. The chain employs TRBV28 and TRBJ2-1, and 11 bases in between align with TRBD2. The CDR3 region reads CASSSLAGGVNEQFF. The nucleotides are TGTGCCAGCAGTTCCTTAGCGGGGGGGGTGAATGAGCAGTTCTTC.